Each of the 5 T cell receptor beta chains below was sequenced from the same sample in a study of T cell responses to AZD1222 COVID-19 vaccine. The assay was immunoSEQ multiplex PCR, and TCRdb's table has in-frame clones only and misses some. The data show 150,000 to 200,000 clones, about 95% seen once. The sample in question was peripheral blood, obtained on day 0 of AZD1222 vaccination. All receptors come from an adult in good health.

The chain links TRBV6-4 to TRBJ1-2, with D perhaps matching TRBD1 (5 bases). V was pared by 11 bases and J by 5 bases, with 21 bases between. The V gene's germline CDR1 is MRHNA and CDR2 SNTAGT. The CDR3 consists of 14 residues. CDR3: CARHPGRAEYGYTF. As DNA, the CDR3 is TGTGCCCGCCATCCGGGCAGGGCAGAGTATGGCTACACCTTC.

The V call is TRBV4-1, the J call TRBJ2-7; 8 positions match TRBD1. CDR1 is MGHRA, CDR2 YSYEKL, per germline. Losses at the gene ends were 4 bases for V and 3 bases for J; bases not matched to a gene: 8. This CDR3 has 15 amino acids. The CDR3 DNA reads TGCGCCAGCAGCCGCGGACAGGGAGGCTTCTACGAGCAGTACTTC. Its protein product is CASSRGQGGFYEQYF.

The rearrangement joins TRBV9 to TRBJ1-6; D is unresolved. The CDR3 is 15 residues long. The V end lost 2 bases, the J end lost 6 bases, and 12 bases lay between the germline ends. Germline CDR1 SGDLS, CDR2 YYNGEE. Here the CDR3 reads CASSVGDTGNSPLHF. As DNA, the CDR3 is TGTGCCAGCAGCGTCGGGGATACTGGTAATTCACCCCTCCACTTT.

The rearrangement uses TRBV6-5 and TRBJ2-7; TRBD2 matches 8 bases. CDR1 and CDR2 (germline): MNHEY, SVGAGI. The CDR3 covers 16 residues. The J segment lost 0 bases and the V segment lost 2 bases, leaving 6 bases of the junction unmatched. CDR3 loop: CASSYLLSGSSYEQYF. In nucleotides, the CDR3 is TGTGCCAGCAGTTACCTCCTCAGCGGGAGCTCCTACGAGCAGTACTTC.

This chain joins TRBV6-6 and TRBJ1-1; D ambiguous. CDR1 MNHNY and CDR2 SVGAGI come from the germline V gene (reference sequence). The CDR3 sequence is 12 residues long. V lost 5 bases to trimming and J lost 1 base, with 5 bases between them. The CDR3: CASSTTNTEAFF. The CDR3 bases are TGTGCCAGCAGTACGACGAACACTGAAGCTTTCTTT.